This T cell receptor (beta chain) is drawn from a study of graft-versus-host responses after intestinal transplantation. Regarding this clone: Its antigen remains unidentified.

Produced via immunoSEQ multiplex PCR; TCRdb's table is partial and in-frame only. In the table there are under 75,000 clones, roughly 90% of which are singletons. Germline lookup yields CDR1 SGHVS and CDR2 FQNEAQ. J was trimmed by 0 bases and V by 5 bases; bases with no gene match: 8. The CDR3 is made up of 16 amino acids. Sequencing was performed on unstimulated CD8+ T cells sorted from spleen or lymph node cells, taken before transplant. The J gene is TRBJ2-7, the V gene TRBV7-8; 9 bases are a match to TRBD1. This TCR was sampled from a human donor who was the organ donor for an intestinal transplant. The CDR3 coding sequence is TGTGCCAGCAGCCCGAGGACAGGGGTCCCCTCCTACGAGCAGTACGTC. Translating gives CASSPRTGVPSYEQYV.